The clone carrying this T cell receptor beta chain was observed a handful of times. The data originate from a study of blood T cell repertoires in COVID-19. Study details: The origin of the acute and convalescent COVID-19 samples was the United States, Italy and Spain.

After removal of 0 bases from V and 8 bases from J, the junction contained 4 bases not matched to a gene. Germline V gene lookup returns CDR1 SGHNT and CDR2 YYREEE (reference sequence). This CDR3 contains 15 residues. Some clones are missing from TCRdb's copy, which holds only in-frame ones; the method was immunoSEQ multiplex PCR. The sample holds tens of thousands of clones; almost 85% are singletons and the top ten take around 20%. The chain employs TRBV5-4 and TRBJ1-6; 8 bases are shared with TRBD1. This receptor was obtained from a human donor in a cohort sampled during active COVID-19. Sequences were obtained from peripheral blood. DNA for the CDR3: TGTGCCAGCAGCTTGGCCAAGACAGGGGATTCACCCCTCCACTTT. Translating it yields CASSLAKTGDSPLHF.